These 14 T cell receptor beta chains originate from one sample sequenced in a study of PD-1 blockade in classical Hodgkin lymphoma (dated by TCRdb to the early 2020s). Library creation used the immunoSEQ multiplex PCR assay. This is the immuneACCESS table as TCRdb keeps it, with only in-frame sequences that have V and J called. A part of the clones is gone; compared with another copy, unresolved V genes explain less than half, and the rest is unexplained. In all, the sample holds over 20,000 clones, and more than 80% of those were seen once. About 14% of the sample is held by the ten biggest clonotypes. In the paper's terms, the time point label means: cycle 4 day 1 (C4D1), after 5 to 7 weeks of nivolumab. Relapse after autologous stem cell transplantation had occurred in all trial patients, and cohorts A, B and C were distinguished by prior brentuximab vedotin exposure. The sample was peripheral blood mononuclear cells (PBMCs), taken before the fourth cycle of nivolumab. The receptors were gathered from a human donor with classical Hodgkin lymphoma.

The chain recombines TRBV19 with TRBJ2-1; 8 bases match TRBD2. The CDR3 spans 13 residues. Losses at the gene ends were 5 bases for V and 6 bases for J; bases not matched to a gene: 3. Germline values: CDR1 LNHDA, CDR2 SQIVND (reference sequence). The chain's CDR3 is CASSPGLGNEQFF. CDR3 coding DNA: TGTGCCAGTAGTCCGGGACTAGGCAATGAGCAGTTCTTC.

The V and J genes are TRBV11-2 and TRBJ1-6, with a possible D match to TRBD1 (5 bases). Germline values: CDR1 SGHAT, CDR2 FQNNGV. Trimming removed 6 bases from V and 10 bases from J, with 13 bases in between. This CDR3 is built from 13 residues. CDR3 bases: TGTGCCAGCAGTATCCAGGGAGGGTCACCCCTCCACTTT. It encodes CASSIQGGSPLHF.

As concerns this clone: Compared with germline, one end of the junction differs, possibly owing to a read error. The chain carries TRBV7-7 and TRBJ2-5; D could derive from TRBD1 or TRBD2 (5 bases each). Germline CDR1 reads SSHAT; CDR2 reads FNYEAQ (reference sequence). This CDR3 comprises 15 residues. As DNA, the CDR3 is TGTGCTAGCAGCCCCGGCAGGGTATGGGAGGAGACCCAGTACTTC. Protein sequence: CASSPGRVWEETQYF.

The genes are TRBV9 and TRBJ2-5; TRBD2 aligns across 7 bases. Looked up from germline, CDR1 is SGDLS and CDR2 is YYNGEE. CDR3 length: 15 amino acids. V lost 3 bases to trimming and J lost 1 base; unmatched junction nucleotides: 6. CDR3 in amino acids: CASSGWGGIQETQYF. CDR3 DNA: TGTGCCAGCAGCGGTTGGGGGGGTATCCAAGAGACCCAGTACTTC.

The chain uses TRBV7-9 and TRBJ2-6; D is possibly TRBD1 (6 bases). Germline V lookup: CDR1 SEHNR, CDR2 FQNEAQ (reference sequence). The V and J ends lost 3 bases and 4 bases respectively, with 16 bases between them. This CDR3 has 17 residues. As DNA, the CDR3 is TGTGCCAGCAGCTTCGGTATACAGGGTTCGGGGGCCAACGTCCTGACTTTC. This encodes CASSFGIQGSGANVLTF.

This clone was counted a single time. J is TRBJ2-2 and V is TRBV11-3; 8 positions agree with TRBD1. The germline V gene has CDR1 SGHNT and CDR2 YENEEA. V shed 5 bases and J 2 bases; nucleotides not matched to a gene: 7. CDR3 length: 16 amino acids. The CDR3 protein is CASSVTGGPNTGELFF. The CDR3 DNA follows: TGTGCCAGCAGCGTAACAGGGGGTCCTAACACCGGGGAGCTGTTTTTT.

CDR3 loop: CASSVAGRPNTEAFF. The CDR3 DNA sequence: TGTGCCAGCAGCGTAGCCGGACGGCCCAACACTGAAGCTTTCTTT. The chain uses TRBV9 and TRBJ1-1; no firm D call. Between the trimmed V and J ends, which lost 0 bases and 2 bases, there was a span of 11 bases. Germline V gives CDR1 SGDLS, CDR2 YYNGEE. This CDR3 spans 15 amino acids.

The DNA for the CDR3 is TGTGCCAGCAGGGCGACAGGGGGCGGGAGCACAGATACGCAGTATTTT. Encoded protein: CASRATGGGSTDTQYF. The V call is TRBV25-1, the J call TRBJ2-3, with 10 bases matching TRBD1. Trimming removed 6 bases from V and 0 bases from J; junction bases left unmatched: 6. Germline V gives CDR1 MGHDK, CDR2 SYGVNS. This CDR3 contains 16 residues. The full variable domain, with the rest looked up from reference TRBV25-1 and TRBJ2-3, is EADIYQTPRYLVIGTGKKITLECSQTMGHDKMYWYQQDPGMELHLIHYSYGVNSTEKGDLSSESTVSRIRTEHFPLTLESARPSHTSQYLCASRATGGGSTDTQYFGPGTRLTVL.

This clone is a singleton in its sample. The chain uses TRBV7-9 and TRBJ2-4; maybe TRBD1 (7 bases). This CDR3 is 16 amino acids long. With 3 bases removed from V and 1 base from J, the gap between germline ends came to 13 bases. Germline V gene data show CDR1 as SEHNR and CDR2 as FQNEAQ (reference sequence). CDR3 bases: TGTGCCAGCAGCTTGGCAGGGGGGAGGGCCAAAAACATTCAGTACTTC. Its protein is CASSLAGGRAKNIQYF. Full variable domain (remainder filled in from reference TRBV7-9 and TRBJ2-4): DTGVSQNPRHKITKRGQNVTFRCDPISEHNRLYWYRQTLGQGPEFLTYFQNEAQLEKSRLLSDRFSAERPKGSFSTLEIQRTEQGDSAMYLCASSLAGGRAKNIQYFGAGTRLSVL.

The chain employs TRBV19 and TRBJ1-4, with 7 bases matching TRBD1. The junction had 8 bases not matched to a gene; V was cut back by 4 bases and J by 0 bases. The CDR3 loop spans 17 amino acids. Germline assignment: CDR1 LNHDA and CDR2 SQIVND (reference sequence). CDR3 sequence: CASSKPRQGPTNEKLFF. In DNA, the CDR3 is TGTGCCAGTAGTAAGCCACGACAGGGACCAACTAATGAAAAACTGTTTTTT. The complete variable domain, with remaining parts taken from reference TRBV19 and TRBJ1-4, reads DGGITQSPKYLFRKEGQNVTLSCEQNLNHDAMYWYRQDPGQGLRLIYYSQIVNDFQKGDIAEGYSVSREKKESFPLTVTSAQKNPTAFYLCASSKPRQGPTNEKLFFGSGTQLSVL.

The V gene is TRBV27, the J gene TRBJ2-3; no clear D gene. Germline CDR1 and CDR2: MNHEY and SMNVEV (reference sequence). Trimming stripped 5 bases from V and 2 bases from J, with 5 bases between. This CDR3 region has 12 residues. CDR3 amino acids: CASSTLTDTQYF. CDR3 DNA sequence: TGTGCCAGCAGTACCCTCACAGATACGCAGTATTTT.

The CDR3 DNA is TGTGCCAGCAGCCTTATGGGGGGGCAGAGCCAAGAGACCCAGTACTTC. Translated: CASSLMGGQSQETQYF. The chain has TRBV7-3 and TRBJ2-5; D perhaps matches TRBD2 (7 bases). Trimming removed 5 bases at V and 1 base at J, with 17 bases between. Germline-derived CDR1 and CDR2 are SGHTA and FQGTGA. CDR3 size: 16 residues.

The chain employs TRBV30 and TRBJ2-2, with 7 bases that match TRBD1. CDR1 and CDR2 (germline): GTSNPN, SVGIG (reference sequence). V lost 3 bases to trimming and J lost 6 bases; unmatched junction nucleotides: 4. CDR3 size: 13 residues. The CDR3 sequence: CAWRDQGAGELFF. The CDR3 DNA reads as TGTGCCTGGAGGGATCAGGGGGCCGGGGAGCTGTTTTTT.

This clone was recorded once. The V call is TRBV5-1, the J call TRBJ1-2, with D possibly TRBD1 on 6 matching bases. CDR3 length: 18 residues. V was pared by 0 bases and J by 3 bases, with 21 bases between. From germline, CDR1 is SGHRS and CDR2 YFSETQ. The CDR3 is CASSLDGPQQGRDYGYTF. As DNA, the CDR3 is TGCGCCAGCAGCTTGGACGGTCCCCAACAGGGACGGGACTATGGCTACACCTTC.